The source of this T cell receptor beta chain is a study of blood T cell repertoires in COVID-19. Across the study: Some COVID-19 samples were acute and others convalescent; all came from the United States, Italy and Spain. PBMCs, B-cell-depleted T cells, or T cells were the source of the cDNA or gDNA that made up the material.

J was trimmed by 11 bases and V by 2 bases; bases with no gene match: 12. CDR1 SGHKS and CDR2 YYEKEE come from the germline V gene (reference sequence). The length of the CDR3 is 14 residues. This clone was counted once. In the source study's methods: Estimation of nucleated cell counts was performed using reference gene primer amplification. Generated by immunoSEQ multiplex PCR, the TCRdb table keeps only in-frame clones and is missing some. Clone size and the V and J calls come from that table; the DNA yielded D and trimming. The sample has 23,000 or so clones, 80% seen once. Material: peripheral blood. The V gene is TRBV5-5, the J gene TRBJ1-1; 7 bases fit TRBD1. This clonotype was sampled from a woman of 80 years or more with acute or convalescent COVID-19. CDR3 bases: TGTGCCAGCAGCTTAGGACAGGACCCTTCTGTGGCTTTCTTT. Its protein is CASSLGQDPSVAFF.